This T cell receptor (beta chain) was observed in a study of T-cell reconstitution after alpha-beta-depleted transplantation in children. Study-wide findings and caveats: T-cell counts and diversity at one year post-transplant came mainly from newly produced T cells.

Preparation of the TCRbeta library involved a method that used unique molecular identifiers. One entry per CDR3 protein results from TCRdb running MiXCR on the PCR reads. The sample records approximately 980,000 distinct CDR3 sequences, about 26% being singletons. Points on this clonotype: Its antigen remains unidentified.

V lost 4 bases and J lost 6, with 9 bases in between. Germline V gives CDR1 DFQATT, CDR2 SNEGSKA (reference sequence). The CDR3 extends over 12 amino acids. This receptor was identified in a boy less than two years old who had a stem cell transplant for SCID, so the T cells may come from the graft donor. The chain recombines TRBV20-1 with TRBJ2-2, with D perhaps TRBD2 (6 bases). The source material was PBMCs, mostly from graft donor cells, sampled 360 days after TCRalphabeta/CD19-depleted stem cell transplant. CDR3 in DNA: TGCAGTGCTACTCGCGGGGCCGGGGAGCTGTTTTTT. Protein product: CSATRGAGELFF.